A single sample is the source of the 12 T cell receptor beta chains below, sequenced in a study of shared clonotypes between healthy human individuals. Method: immunoSEQ multiplex PCR; TCRdb's copy keeps in-frame clones and lacks some. Seen here are 2,100,000 or so clones, approximately 96% observed once, and the top ten hold around 0.13%. The material sequenced was naive CD4+ T cells sorted from blood. Noted subset: CD45RA+ positively selected. Receptor source: a man between 18 and 29 years old in good health.

The rearrangement joins TRBV5-1 to TRBJ2-1; 7 nucleotides agree with TRBD1. Trimming removed 5 bases from V and 4 bases from J; junction bases left unmatched: 9. Germline V lookup: CDR1 SGHRS, CDR2 YFSETQ. This CDR3 region has 15 residues. The chain's CDR3 is CASRRDSTPYNEQFF. The CDR3 DNA sequence: TGCGCCAGCAGGAGGGACAGCACCCCATACAATGAGCAGTTCTTC.

In the case of this clone: This sample includes further DNA sequences coding for the same CDR3. This chain joins TRBV6-5 and TRBJ2-3, with D uncertain. Trimming removed 6 bases from V and 0 bases from J, with 4 bases in between. This CDR3 has 12 residues. CDR1 is MNHEY, CDR2 SVGAGI, per germline. The chain's CDR3 is CASRDSTDTQYF. DNA of the CDR3: TGTGCCAGCAGAGACAGCACAGATACGCAGTATTTT.

CDR3 sequence: CASSLRLNTEAFF. CDR3 DNA: TGTGCCAGCAGTTTAAGGCTGAACACTGAAGCTTTCTTT. The V call is TRBV6-5, the J call TRBJ1-1; D remains ambiguous. Deletions cut 4 bases from V and 0 bases from J, with 6 bases between. The V gene's germline CDR1 is MNHEY and CDR2 SVGAGI. This CDR3 is built from 13 residues.

J is TRBJ2-3 and V is TRBV28, with D perhaps TRBD2 (5 bases). V lost 3 bases, J lost 2 bases, and 9 bases lay in between. The germline V gene has CDR1 MDHEN and CDR2 SYDVKM. CDR3 length: 14 amino acids. The CDR3 is CASSFGIDTDTQYF. The CDR3 nucleotides are TGTGCCAGCAGTTTCGGGATAGACACAGATACGCAGTATTTT.

The chain couples TRBV6-6 to TRBJ1-2; 7 bases are a match to TRBD1. This CDR3 is built from 13 residues. V shed 2 bases and J 5 bases; nucleotides not matched to a gene: 2. Germline CDR1 MNHNY, CDR2 SVGAGI (reference sequence). The CDR3 DNA reads TGTGCCAGCAGTTACACAGGGGCATATGGCTACACCTTC. Translated: CASSYTGAYGYTF.

This clone is a singleton in its sample. The J gene is TRBJ2-7, the V gene TRBV30; D unresolved. The CDR3 is 11 amino acids. Per the germline V gene, CDR1 is GTSNPN and CDR2 is SVGIG (reference sequence). The ends were cut back, 3 bases at V and 5 bases at J, with 8 bases in the middle. The CDR3 nucleotides are TGTGCCTGGAGGGCCCTTGACGAGCAGTACTTC. Translated, it gives CAWRALDEQYF.

The chain combines TRBV30 with TRBJ1-1; D gene uncertain. CDR1 GTSNPN and CDR2 SVGIG come from the germline V gene (reference sequence). Trimming took off 5 bases at V and 8 bases at J, with 21 bases between the two ends. CDR3 length equals 14 residues. CDR3 nucleotides: TGTGCCTGGGGGGTACAGCAAGCGGGCCTCGAAGCTTTCTTT. Residues: CAWGVQQAGLEAFF.

This sequence joins TRBV6-5 and TRBJ1-1; tentatively, D is TRBD1 (6 bases). CDR3 size: 12 residues. Germline V lookup: CDR1 MNHEY, CDR2 SVGAGI. With 10 bases removed from V and 7 bases from J, the gap between germline ends came to 16 bases. The CDR3 here is CATWGTPFEAFF. In DNA form, the CDR3 reads TGTGCCACCTGGGGGACACCATTTGAAGCTTTCTTT.

A word on this clone: In the same sample, other DNA sequences code for this CDR3. V and J are TRBV5-1 and TRBJ1-1; 8 bases are shared with TRBD1. Germline CDR1 and CDR2: SGHRS and YFSETQ. This CDR3 is built from 14 residues. V shed 4 bases, J shed 4 bases, and the junction held 6 bases outside the gene matches. The CDR3 loop reads CASSPGQGLTEAFF. For the CDR3, the DNA is TGCGCCAGCAGCCCAGGACAGGGCCTCACTGAAGCTTTCTTT.

The chain joins TRBV19 to TRBJ1-4; D is uncertain. Looked up from germline, CDR1 is LNHDA and CDR2 is SQIVND (reference sequence). The length of the CDR3 is 14 residues. V was shortened by 5 bases and J by 7 bases, with 14 bases between the two germline ends. The CDR3 sequence is CASSPRERREKLFF. Here the CDR3 DNA reads TGTGCCAGTAGTCCCCGGGAGAGACGTGAAAAACTGTTTTTT.

The chain links TRBV7-2 to TRBJ2-7; 8 positions agree with TRBD1. The CDR3 consists of 16 residues. Per the germline V gene, CDR1 is SGHTA and CDR2 is FQGNSA. With V trimmed by 1 base and J by 5 bases, 10 bases remained unmatched. This CDR3 reads CASSLVLVGQGHEQYF. Here the CDR3 DNA reads TGTGCCAGCAGCTTAGTCTTGGTCGGACAGGGACACGAGCAGTACTTC. Looking up the rest from reference TRBV7-2 and TRBJ2-7 gives the full variable domain: GAGVSQSPSNKVTEKGKDVELRCDPISGHTALYWYRQSLGQGLEFLIYFQGNSAPDKSGLPSDRFSAERTGGSVSTLTIQRTQQEDSAVYLCASSLVLVGQGHEQYFGPGTRLTVT.

This chain joins TRBV5-1 and TRBJ1-1; no firm D call. The CDR3 is 15 amino acids. Germline lookup yields CDR1 SGHRS and CDR2 YFSETQ. The ends were cut back, 0 bases at V and 0 bases at J, with 9 bases in the middle. CDR3 nucleotide sequence: TGCGCCAGCAGCTTGGGGGCCCCCTTGAACACTGAAGCTTTCTTT. Residues: CASSLGAPLNTEAFF.